This T cell receptor (beta chain) stems from a study of early T cells in non-severe SARS-CoV-2 infection. The CDR3 covers 13 residues. V shed 0 bases and J shed 8 bases, with 10 bases lying between them. Germline V gene sequence: CDR1 LGHDT, CDR2 YNNKEL (reference sequence). Unique molecular identifiers were attached to individual cDNA molecules. Using its own MiXCR run on the 5' RACE reads, TCRdb lists one record per CDR3 protein. The sample shows tens of thousands of distinct CDR3 sequences, about 15% of them seen only once. The gene calls are TRBV3-1 and TRBJ1-2; D not certain. The starting material was whole blood, obtained at baseline. This clonotype was obtained from an adult who was a healthcare worker with PCR-confirmed SARS-CoV-2 infection or an uninfected control (not recorded which). The CDR3 loop reads CASSQDLNRGYTF. The DNA of the CDR3 is TGTGCCAGCAGCCAAGATCTGAATCGCGGCTACACCTTC.